Following are 28 T cell receptor beta chains from one sample sequenced in a study of blood T cell repertoires in COVID-19. Generated by immunoSEQ multiplex PCR, the TCRdb table keeps only in-frame clones and is missing some. The table has approximately 70,000 clones, 88% seen once. The sequenced material came from peripheral blood. The receptors originated from a human donor in a cohort sampled during active COVID-19.

The V call is TRBV7-9, the J call TRBJ2-7, with D possibly being TRBD2 (6 bases). Germline V gene lookup returns CDR1 SEHNR and CDR2 FQNEAQ (reference sequence). V lost 4 bases and J 3 bases, leaving 13 bases between the germline ends. The CDR3 runs to 14 residues. The CDR3 DNA reads TGTGCCAGCAGCTCTAGCGCAGGGATCTACGAGCAGTACTTC. It yields the protein CASSSSAGIYEQYF.

The chain carries TRBV5-1 and TRBJ2-1; TRBD2 matches at 12 bases. Germline-derived CDR1 and CDR2 are SGHRS and YFSETQ. The junction had 6 bases not matched to a gene; V was cut back by 2 bases and J by 9 bases. This CDR3 region has 15 residues. The CDR3 here is CASSFRLAGVGEQFF. The CDR3 DNA reads TGCGCCAGCAGCTTTAGACTAGCGGGAGTGGGTGAGCAGTTCTTC.

This clone was observed a single time. The rearrangement uses TRBV29-1 and TRBJ2-1; D is unresolved. The CDR3 has 13 residues. The germline gives CDR1 SQVTM, CDR2 ANQGSEA. The V gene lost 4 bases and the J gene lost 0 bases, with 7 bases spanning the gap. DNA for the CDR3: TGCAGCGTTGCTGGAGCCTCCTACAATGAGCAGTTCTTC. Its translation is CSVAGASYNEQFF.

The chain joins TRBV5-1 to TRBJ1-2; D is undetermined. V was pared by 0 bases and J by 2 bases, with 11 bases between. This CDR3 comprises 15 residues. Germline CDR1 SGHRS, CDR2 YFSETQ. The CDR3 loop is CASSLGEGGNYGYTF. CDR3 nucleotides: TGCGCCAGCAGCTTGGGGGAGGGAGGCAACTATGGCTACACCTTC.

This chain joins TRBV20-1 and TRBJ2-5; tentative D call: TRBD2 (5 bases). In germline, CDR1 is DFQATT, CDR2 SNEGSKA (reference sequence). V lost 6 bases to trimming and J lost 4 bases, with 9 bases between them. CDR3 length: 11 residues. The CDR3 sequence is CSALGGETQYF. The CDR3 coding sequence is TGCAGTGCCCTTGGAGGAGAGACCCAGTACTTC.

This chain uses TRBV5-1 with TRBJ1-1; 7 bases match TRBD1. Germline lookup yields CDR1 SGHRS and CDR2 YFSETQ. J lost 0 bases, V lost 7 bases, and 3 bases had no gene match. The CDR3 loop spans 13 amino acids. The CDR3, as DNA: TGCGCCAGCTGGGACAGCATGAACACTGAAGCTTTCTTT. Translation gives CASWDSMNTEAFF.

This chain joins TRBV6-1 and TRBJ1-1; 10 nucleotides align to TRBD1. From germline, CDR1 is MNHNS and CDR2 SASEGT. This CDR3 comprises 18 residues. V lost 6 bases to trimming and J lost 4 bases; unmatched junction nucleotides: 17. CDR3 nucleotide sequence: TGTGCCAGCAGGGAATTCGACAGGGGGCGGATTGCGGGCACTGAAGCTTTCTTT. Its protein product is CASREFDRGRIAGTEAFF.

The chain combines TRBV2 with TRBJ2-2; tentatively, D is TRBD1 (6 bases). This CDR3 spans 14 amino acids. Trimming removed 6 bases from V and 2 bases from J, with 10 bases in between. Looked up from germline, CDR1 is SNHLY and CDR2 is FYNNEI. The CDR3 is CASRNRDNTGELFF. The CDR3 nucleotides are TGTGCCAGCAGGAACAGGGACAACACCGGGGAGCTGTTTTTT.

The V and J genes are TRBV11-2 and TRBJ2-1, with 13 bases lining up with TRBD2. CDR1 SGHAT and CDR2 FQNNGV come from the germline V gene. V lost 4 bases and J lost 9; bases outside the gene matches: 3. CDR3 size: 14 residues. In DNA form, the CDR3 reads TGTGCCAGCAGCTGGACTAGCGGGAGAGTTGAGCAGTTCTTC. It codes for CASSWTSGRVEQFF. Full variable domain (rest looked up from reference TRBV11-2 and TRBJ2-1): EAGVAQSPRYKIIEKRQSVAFWCNPISGHATLYWYQQILGQGPKLLIQFQNNGVVDDSQLPKDRFSAERLKGVDSTLKIQPAKLEDSAVYLCASSWTSGRVEQFFGPGTRLTVL.

This sequence joins TRBV5-1 and TRBJ2-5; 8 positions agree with TRBD2. The CDR3 spans 17 residues. Losses at the gene ends were 0 bases for V and 0 bases for J; bases not matched to a gene: 7. Germline CDR1 SGHRS, CDR2 YFSETQ. CDR3 nucleotides: TGCGCCAGCAGCTTGGTAAGTAGCGGGGCGTACCAAGAGACCCAGTACTTC. Its translation is CASSLVSSGAYQETQYF.

J is TRBJ1-5 and V is TRBV23-1; D remains ambiguous. TRBV23-1 is known as an ORF, though its function is uncertain. The V gene lost 2 bases and the J gene lost 0 bases, with 8 bases spanning the gap. The CDR3 runs 15 residues. CDR3 region: CASSQNSDSNQPQHF. CDR3 DNA sequence: TGCGCCAGCAGTCAAAACAGTGATAGCAATCAGCCCCAGCATTTT.

The CDR3 protein is CASSLDGGANGYTF. CDR3 bases: TGTGCCAGCAGCCTAGATGGGGGGGCCAATGGCTACACCTTC. The rearrangement links TRBV7-9 to TRBJ1-2, with a possible D match to TRBD1 (6 bases). Looked up from germline, CDR1 is SEHNR and CDR2 is FQNEAQ (reference sequence). With 5 bases removed from V and 6 bases from J, the gap between germline ends came to 16 bases. The CDR3 has 14 amino acids.

The gene calls are TRBV11-1 and TRBJ2-1; 8 bases agree with TRBD2. CDR1 and CDR2 from the germline V gene are SGHAT and FQDESV (reference sequence). The CDR3 extends over 15 amino acids. The J segment lost 4 bases and the V segment lost 7 bases, leaving 9 bases of the junction unmatched. CDR3 region: CASTPSREGYNEQFF. The CDR3, as DNA: TGTGCCAGCACCCCAAGCCGGGAGGGATACAATGAGCAGTTCTTC. The full variable domain, completed using reference TRBV11-1 and TRBJ2-1, is EAEVAQSPRYKITEKSQAVAFWCDPISGHATLYWYRQILGQGPELLVQFQDESVVDDSQLPKDRFSAERLKGVDSTLKIQPAELGDSAMYLCASTPSREGYNEQFFGPGTRLTVL.

The V and J genes are TRBV11-2 and TRBJ2-1; possibly TRBD2 for D (6 bases). Trimming shortened V by 1 base and J by 2 bases, and 9 bases separated the two germline ends. The CDR3 has 15 residues. The V gene's germline CDR1 is SGHAT and CDR2 FQNNGV. The CDR3: CASSLASGPYNEQFF. In nucleotides, the CDR3 is TGTGCCAGCAGCTTAGCCAGCGGGCCCTACAATGAGCAGTTCTTC.

The V call is TRBV6-2 or TRBV6-3, the J call TRBJ2-3, with 7 bases lining up with TRBD1. Germline trimming cut 5 bases from V and 0 bases from J; bases unmatched to any gene: 2. The CDR3 is 14 amino acids. CDR1 and CDR2 (germline): MNHEY, SVGEGT. The CDR3 region has the DNA TGTGCCAGCAGTCCACAGGGGAGCACAGATACGCAGTATTTT. Protein: CASSPQGSTDTQYF.

The chain carries TRBV7-9 and TRBJ2-7; tentative D call: TRBD2 (6 bases). Trimming cost V 6 bases and J 2 bases, with 11 bases left between them. CDR3 length: 13 amino acids. Germline CDR1 SEHNR, CDR2 FQNEAQ (reference sequence). Here the CDR3 reads CASRPAGTYEQYF. For the CDR3, the DNA is TGTGCCAGCAGACCGGCGGGAACCTACGAGCAGTACTTC.

The rearrangement joins TRBV6-5 to TRBJ2-7; 12 nucleotides agree with TRBD2. Germline V CDR1 and CDR2: MNHEY, SVGAGI. V gave up 7 bases and J gave up 3 bases; unmatched junction bases: 4. The CDR3 covers 14 residues. The CDR3 DNA reads TGTGCCAGCACCCGGACTAGCGGGAACTACGAGCAGTACTTC. It specifies CASTRTSGNYEQYF.

This chain links TRBV18 with TRBJ1-1; tentative D call: TRBD1 (5 bases). This CDR3 comprises 15 residues. The V gene's germline CDR1 is KGHSH and CDR2 LQKENI. Trimming cost V 5 bases and J 0 bases, with 13 bases left between them. The CDR3 region is CASSTNGQLNTEAFF. Here the CDR3 DNA reads TGTGCCAGCTCAACCAATGGACAATTGAACACTGAAGCTTTCTTT. Combining the CDR3 with reference TRBV18 and TRBJ1-1 gives the whole variable domain NAGVMQNPRHLVRRRGQEARLRCSPMKGHSHVYWYRQLPEEGLKFMVYLQKENIIDESGMPKERFSAEFPKEGPSILRIQQVVRGDSAAYFCASSTNGQLNTEAFFGQGTRLTVV.

V usage is TRBV3-1 (or the pseudogene TRBV3-2) and J usage is TRBJ2-5; D remains unclear. V was clipped by 4 bases and J by 4 bases, with 10 bases between them. The CDR3 spans 13 residues. CDR1 and CDR2 (germline): LGHDT, YNNKEL (reference sequence). As DNA, the CDR3 is TGTGCCAGCAGCCCTAGTCGCACAGAGACCCAGTACTTC. Protein sequence: CASSPSRTETQYF.

The count of this clone is one. V is TRBV6-5 and J is TRBJ2-7; 15 bases align to TRBD2. This CDR3 has 16 amino acids. Germline CDR1 reads MNHEY; CDR2 reads SVGAGI. Trimming removed 2 bases from V and 6 bases from J; junction bases left unmatched: 5. The CDR3 reads CASSYTRTSGRAEQYF. The DNA of the CDR3 is TGTGCCAGCAGTTACACCCGGACTAGCGGGAGGGCCGAGCAGTACTTC.

V and J are TRBV11-2 and TRBJ2-3; D possibly corresponds to TRBD2 (6 bases). Germline V gene sequence: CDR1 SGHAT, CDR2 FQNNGV. The CDR3 is made up of 14 amino acids. V shed 0 bases and J shed 3 bases, with 7 bases lying between them. CDR3 loop: CASSLDRGTDTQYF. The CDR3 DNA follows: TGTGCCAGCAGCTTAGATCGGGGGACAGATACGCAGTATTTT.

The chain carries TRBV10-3 and TRBJ2-7; TRBD1 matches at 9 bases. Germline CDR1 ENHRY, CDR2 SYGVKD. Trimming removed 8 bases from V and 7 bases from J; junction bases left unmatched: 9. CDR3 size: 13 residues. CDR3 sequence: CAIGTGPPGEQYF. CDR3 sequence (DNA): TGTGCCATCGGGACAGGGCCTCCGGGGGAGCAGTACTTC.

The CDR3 DNA follows: TGTGCCAGCAGTTTAGGGATAGGGACAGTGGAAGCTTTCTTT. Translating it yields CASSLGIGTVEAFF. The rearrangement uses TRBV27 and TRBJ1-1; TRBD1 matches 7 bases. The CDR3 has 14 residues. The V segment lost 2 bases and the J segment 8 bases; nucleotides outside the gene matches: 8. Germline V CDR1 and CDR2: MNHEY, SMNVEV (reference sequence).

The chain carries TRBV11-3 and TRBJ2-1, with 7 bases identical to TRBD1. Germline trimming cut 0 bases from V and 7 bases from J; bases unmatched to any gene: 9. This CDR3 spans 16 amino acids. Germline CDR1 reads SGHNT; CDR2 reads YENEEA. The CDR3 DNA follows: TGTGCCAGCAGCTTAGATTACCAGGGGGTCAGGAATGAGCAGTTCTTC. The encoded protein is CASSLDYQGVRNEQFF.

This clone has more than one count but fewer than ten. This chain's CDR3 is CASTARGEQFF. CDR3 bases: TGTGCCAGCACGGCTAGGGGCGAGCAGTTCTTC. J is TRBJ2-1 and V is TRBV2; D might be TRBD1 (5 bases). The CDR3 extends over 11 amino acids. V lost 7 bases, J lost 10 bases, and 11 bases lay in between. Germline lookup yields CDR1 SNHLY and CDR2 FYNNEI.

The gene calls are TRBV27 and TRBJ2-1; 15 bases align to TRBD2. The junction had 3 bases not matched to a gene; V was cut back by 4 bases and J by 8 bases. CDR3 length: 15 amino acids. Germline-derived CDR1 and CDR2 are MNHEY and SMNVEV (reference sequence). CDR3 region: CASSSGLAGGHEQFF. The CDR3 region has the DNA TGTGCCAGCAGTTCGGGACTAGCGGGAGGTCATGAGCAGTTCTTC.

This rearrangement joins TRBV2 to TRBJ2-2; 13 positions match TRBD2. Germline V gene data show CDR1 as SNHLY and CDR2 as FYNNEI. The CDR3 has 17 residues. V lost 6 bases and J lost 8; bases outside the gene matches: 12. The CDR3 DNA sequence: TGTGCCAGCAGCGAACTCCCGGGACTAGCGGGAACTGGGGAGCTGTTTTTT. It translates to CASSELPGLAGTGELFF.

J is TRBJ2-3 and V is TRBV7-6; 9 nucleotides agree with TRBD1. The CDR3 length is 17 residues. CDR1 SGHVS and CDR2 FNYEAQ come from the germline V gene. V gave up 5 bases and J gave up 1 base; unmatched junction bases: 10. The CDR3 is CASSDYRGQVGTDTQYF. DNA for the CDR3: TGTGCCAGCAGCGACTACAGGGGGCAGGTTGGCACAGATACGCAGTATTTT.